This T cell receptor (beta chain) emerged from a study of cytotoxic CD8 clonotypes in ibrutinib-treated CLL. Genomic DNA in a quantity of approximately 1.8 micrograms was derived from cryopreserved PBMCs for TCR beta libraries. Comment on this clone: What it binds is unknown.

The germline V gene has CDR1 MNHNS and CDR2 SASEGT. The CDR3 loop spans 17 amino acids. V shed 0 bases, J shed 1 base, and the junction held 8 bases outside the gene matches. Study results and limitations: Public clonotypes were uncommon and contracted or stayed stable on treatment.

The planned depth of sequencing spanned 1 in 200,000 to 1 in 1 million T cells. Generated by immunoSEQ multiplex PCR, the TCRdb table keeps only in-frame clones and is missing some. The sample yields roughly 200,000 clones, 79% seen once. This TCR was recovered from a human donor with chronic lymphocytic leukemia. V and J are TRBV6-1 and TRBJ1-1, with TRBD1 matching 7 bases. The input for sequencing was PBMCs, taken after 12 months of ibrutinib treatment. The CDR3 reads CASSEARQGGPNTEAFF. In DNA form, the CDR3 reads TGTGCCAGCAGTGAAGCTCGGCAGGGGGGACCGAACACTGAAGCTTTCTTT.